Included here is one TCR beta chain sequence, with context. Profiled with immunoSEQ multiplex PCR; TCRdb holds only in-frame clones, not every one. The sample shows tens of thousands of clones, roughly 89% of them seen only once. The data belong to a study of blood T cell repertoires in COVID-19. Across the whole study: Samples of COVID-19 (acute and convalescent) were obtained from the United States, Italy and Spain.

Per the germline V gene, CDR1 is SNHLY and CDR2 is FYNNEI. Losses at the gene ends were 9 bases for V and 7 bases for J; bases not matched to a gene: 9. This CDR3 is built from 13 residues. This TCR came from a middle-aged man with active COVID-19. The rearrangement joins TRBV2 to TRBJ2-7, with 10 bases that match TRBD1. The sequenced sample was peripheral blood. DNA of the CDR3: TGTGCCAGTAAAGGGGACAGGGGCGGAGAGCAGTACTTC. It is translated as CASKGDRGGEQYF.